What follows is one T cell receptor (beta chain) and its context. The sample originates from a study of blood T cell repertoires in COVID-19. About the study: PBMCs, B-cell-depleted T cells, or T cells provided the cDNA or gDNA that made up the material.

TCRdb's table, derived via immunoSEQ multiplex PCR, lists solely in-frame clones and lacks some. The profile shows around 140,000 clones, around 89% of them singletons. Per the germline V gene, CDR1 is SEHNR and CDR2 is FQNEAQ (reference sequence). The length of the CDR3 is 18 residues. Trimming cost V 5 bases and J 3 bases, with 26 bases left between them. Sequenced sample: peripheral blood. The clonotype was recovered from a man between 65 and 85 years old with active COVID-19. The J gene is TRBJ2-7, the V gene TRBV7-9; the D gene is possibly TRBD2 (5 bases). The CDR3 is CASSPGPAAALPNYEQYF. For the CDR3, the DNA is TGTGCCAGCAGCCCCGGGCCAGCGGCCGCTCTTCCTAACTACGAGCAGTACTTC.